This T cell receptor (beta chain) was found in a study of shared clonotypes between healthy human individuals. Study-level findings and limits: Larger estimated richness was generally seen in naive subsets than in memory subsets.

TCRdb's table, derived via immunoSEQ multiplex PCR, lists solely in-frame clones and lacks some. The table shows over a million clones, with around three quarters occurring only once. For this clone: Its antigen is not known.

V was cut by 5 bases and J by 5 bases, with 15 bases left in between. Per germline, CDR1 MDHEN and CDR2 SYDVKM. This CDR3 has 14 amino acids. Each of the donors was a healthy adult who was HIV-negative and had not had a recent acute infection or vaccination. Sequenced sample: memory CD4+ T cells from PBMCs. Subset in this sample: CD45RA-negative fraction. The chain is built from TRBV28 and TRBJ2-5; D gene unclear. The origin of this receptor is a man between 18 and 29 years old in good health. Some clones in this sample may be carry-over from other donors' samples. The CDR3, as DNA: TGTGCCAGCAGTCCGCGGACCCTGGAGGAGACCCAGTACTTC. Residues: CASSPRTLEETQYF.